Below, one TCR beta chain is given with its context. Antigen: not known. The V end was cut by 3 bases, the J end by 1 base, with 14 bases between. CDR1 is SGHRS and CDR2 is YFSETQ in the germline V gene. The CDR3 runs to 15 residues. Measured with immunoSEQ multiplex PCR; TCRdb has only the in-frame clones, and not every one. The sample shows 50,000 to 60,000 clones, more than 60% of them seen only once. The data were obtained in a study of CD4+ T cells in melanoma. Study-level results: CD8+ T cell, macrophage and B cell function reportedly correlated with neoantigen-specific CD4+ T cells. Reportedly, melanoma neoantigen-specific CD4+ T cells showed varied differentiation states.

Sequencing used tumor tissue. The rearrangement links TRBV5-1 to TRBJ2-7; TRBD1 is a possible D gene (6 bases). This clonotype was sampled from a human donor with melanoma. The CDR3 protein is CASSSLQGSSYEQYF. The CDR3 DNA is TGCGCCAGCAGCTCGCTACAGGGAAGTTCCTACGAGCAGTACTTC.